The present TCR beta chain was sequenced within a study of T cells in Graves' hyperthyroidism and ophthalmopathy. Researchers amplified the TCR beta CDR3 regions from RNA transcripts. Researchers ran a first-round RT-PCR on the TCR CDR3 using the HTBI primer set. TCRdb reprocessed the multiplex PCR reads via MiXCR and lists one record per CDR3 protein. Of about 350,000 distinct CDR3 sequences listed, approximately 15% are singletons. Germline V lookup: CDR1 DFQATT, CDR2 SNEGSKA (reference sequence). Trimming shortened V by 6 bases and J by 2 bases, and 15 bases separated the two germline ends. This CDR3 is built from 14 residues. This clonotype was seen many times.

Sequencing input: blood. The chain uses TRBV20-1 and TRBJ2-3; D may be TRBD2 (6 bases). This receptor was identified in a woman in her twenties or thirties with Graves' hyperthyroidism. CDR3 DNA: TGCAGTGCGTGGGGGAGGTCGAACACAGATACGCAGTATTTT. Translation: CSAWGRSNTDTQYF.